The 29 T cell receptor beta chains below all came from one sample that was sequenced in a study of shared T cell receptors in the human thymus. The protocol was immunoSEQ multiplex PCR, while the TCRdb copy is restricted to in-frame clones and leaves out a portion. Here the sample spans hundreds of thousands of clones, approximately 85% being singletons. These sequences were also reported in another study, on human thymus T cells.

The specimen sequenced was thymocytes. Receptors were obtained from a girl less than two years old with a congenital heart defect.

This clone was detected only once. The V call is TRBV6-6, the J call TRBJ2-7; 8 positions agree with TRBD1. Germline assignment: CDR1 MNHNY and CDR2 SVGAGI (reference sequence). With 1 base clipped from V and 0 bases from J, the junction kept 5 bases outside the gene matches. The CDR3 has 16 amino acids. The CDR3 nucleotides are TGTGCCAGCAGTTACTGGTCCGGGACAGGCTCCTACGAGCAGTACTTC. Translated, it gives CASSYWSGTGSYEQYF.

The chain employs TRBV6-6 and TRBJ2-3; 8 nucleotides line up with TRBD2. Per the germline V gene, CDR1 is MNHNY and CDR2 is SVGAGI (reference sequence). V gave up 6 bases and J gave up 4 bases; unmatched junction bases: 12. The CDR3 runs 16 residues. The CDR3 region has the DNA TGTGCCAGCAGCACTATGGAGCGGGGGCTCTCAGATACGCAGTATTTT. Residues: CASSTMERGLSDTQYF.

The chain is built from TRBV6-5 and TRBJ2-4; 7 positions match TRBD1. The ends lost 4 bases at V and 4 bases at J; junction bases unmatched: 10. CDR1 MNHEY and CDR2 SVGAGI come from the germline V gene. The CDR3 is 16 residues long. CDR3 bases: TGTGCCAGCAGTTCGGCCCGGGACAGCCCAAAAAACATTCAGTACTTC. Amino acid sequence: CASSSARDSPKNIQYF.

This chain uses TRBV28 with TRBJ1-3, with D unclear. Germline V gives CDR1 MDHEN, CDR2 SYDVKM. The CDR3 loop spans 17 amino acids. V gave up 5 bases and J gave up 4 bases, with 21 bases separating them. CDR3 loop: CASSKTREGFRGNTIYF. The CDR3 bases are TGTGCCAGCAGTAAAACAAGGGAGGGCTTTAGGGGAAACACCATATATTTT.

The V gene is TRBV6-5, the J gene TRBJ1-1; a possible D gene is TRBD1 (5 bases). The CDR3 totals 13 residues. Germline V gene lookup returns CDR1 MNHEY and CDR2 SVGAGI. Between the trimmed V and J ends, which lost 4 bases and 5 bases, there was a span of 11 bases. The CDR3, as DNA: TGTGCCAGCAGTTCACCAGGGATAACTGAAGCTTTCTTT. Amino acid sequence: CASSSPGITEAFF.

This clone showed up just once. J is TRBJ1-4 and V is TRBV5-1; perhaps TRBD1 as D (5 bases). Germline lookup yields CDR1 SGHRS and CDR2 YFSETQ. Trimming removed 3 bases from V and 7 bases from J, with 16 bases in between. The length of the CDR3 is 15 residues. The CDR3 sequence is CASSSFWGTREKLFF. CDR3 nucleotide sequence: TGCGCCAGCAGCTCGTTTTGGGGCACTCGTGAAAAACTGTTTTTT.

The chain is built from TRBV4-1 and TRBJ1-2, with TRBD1 identical over 7 bases. The CDR3 extends over 16 amino acids. Germline CDR1 and CDR2: MGHRA and YSYEKL. V lost 2 bases, J lost 2 bases, and 8 bases stayed unmatched. The DNA for the CDR3 is TGCGCCAGCAGCCAATCCCACAGGGGCAAAAACTATGGCTACACCTTC. It encodes CASSQSHRGKNYGYTF.

The rearrangement uses TRBV19 and TRBJ2-2; the match to TRBD1 covers 7 bases. This CDR3 region has 14 residues. The V and J ends lost 7 bases and 2 bases, in that order; junction bases with no gene match: 4. The V gene's germline CDR1 is LNHDA and CDR2 SQIVND (reference sequence). The CDR3 DNA reads TGTGCCAGTACGACAGGGAGCAACACCGGGGAGCTGTTTTTT. This sequence encodes CASTTGSNTGELFF. Based on the CDR3 plus reference TRBV19 and TRBJ2-2, the full variable domain is DGGITQSPKYLFRKEGQNVTLSCEQNLNHDAMYWYRQDPGQGLRLIYYSQIVNDFQKGDIAEGYSVSREKKESFPLTVTSAQKNPTAFYLCASTTGSNTGELFFGEGSRLTVL.

CDR3 nucleotides: TGCGCCAGCAGCCCCTCCACTGTATATGGCTACACCTTC. It specifies CASSPSTVYGYTF. This chain links TRBV4-1 with TRBJ1-2, with D unresolved. This CDR3 is 13 amino acids long. The V end lost 4 bases, the J end lost 5 bases, and 11 bases lay between the germline ends. Germline V CDR1 and CDR2: MGHRA, YSYEKL.

The V and J genes are TRBV5-1 and TRBJ1-2; D not resolved. CDR3 length equals 11 residues. V lost 2 bases and J 8 bases, leaving 7 bases between the germline ends. Germline CDR1 and CDR2: SGHRS and YFSETQ. The CDR3, as DNA: TGCGCCAGCAGCTTCCTCGGGGGCTACACCTTC. This sequence encodes CASSFLGGYTF. Based on the CDR3 plus reference TRBV5-1 and TRBJ1-2, the full variable domain is KAGVTQTPRYLIKTRGQQVTLSCSPISGHRSVSWYQQTPGQGLQFLFEYFSETQRNKGNFPGRFSGRQFSNSRSEMNVSTLELGDSALYLCASSFLGGYTFGSGTRLTVV.

The chain couples TRBV7-6 to TRBJ1-6, with a possible D match to TRBD1 (5 bases). The CDR3 length is 15 residues. Germline V CDR1 and CDR2: SGHVS, FNYEAQ. Between the trimmed V and J ends, which lost 6 bases and 7 bases, there was a span of 16 bases. The CDR3 DNA sequence: TGTGCCAGCAGGGCCCGGGGGGGAAGGAATTCACCCCTCCACTTT. As protein: CASRARGGRNSPLHF.

The chain joins TRBV14 to TRBJ2-5; 11 positions match TRBD2. CDR3 size: 16 residues. CDR1 is SGHDN, CDR2 FVKESK, per germline. The V and J ends lost 4 bases and 0 bases, in that order; junction bases with no gene match: 4. CDR3 DNA sequence: TGTGCCAGCAGCCCGGGACTAGCGGCGAACCAAGAGACCCAGTACTTC. Encoded protein: CASSPGLAANQETQYF. Full variable domain (missing parts from reference TRBV14 and TRBJ2-5): EAGVTQFPSHSVIEKGQTVTLRCDPISGHDNLYWYRRVMGKEIKFLLHFVKESKQDESGMPNNRFLAERTGGTYSTLKVQPAELEDSGVYFCASSPGLAANQETQYFGPGTRLLVL.

The chain is built from TRBV5-6 and TRBJ2-3, with a possible D match to TRBD2 (6 bases). Trimming took 3 bases from V and 3 from J, leaving 23 bases between them. Looked up from germline, CDR1 is SGHDT and CDR2 is YYEEEE. This CDR3 contains 18 residues. Here the CDR3 DNA reads TGTGCCAGCAGCTCCCCTGGTTCTAGCGACAATCGAACAGATACGCAGTATTTT. It specifies CASSSPGSSDNRTDTQYF.

CDR3: CTSSGGNQETQYF. The CDR3 coding sequence is TGTACCTCTAGCGGGGGGAATCAAGAGACCCAGTACTTC. The chain uses TRBV6-1 and TRBJ2-5, with 11 bases fitting TRBD2. Germline CDR1 is MNHNS and CDR2 is SASEGT. The CDR3 runs 13 residues.

The genes are TRBV7-9 and TRBJ1-1; no clear D gene. V gave up 4 bases and J gave up 5 bases, with 2 bases separating them. The CDR3 consists of 10 residues. Germline CDR1 is SEHNR and CDR2 is FQNEAQ (reference sequence). In DNA form, the CDR3 reads TGTGCCAGCAGCTCGACTGAAGCTTTCTTT. This codes for CASSSTEAFF.

J is TRBJ1-3 and V is TRBV18; D call uncertain. The length of the CDR3 is 23 residues. V was clipped by 3 bases and J by 4 bases, with 37 bases between them. Germline loops: CDR1 KGHSH, CDR2 LQKENI. CDR3 DNA sequence: TGTGCCAGCTCACCTACACGTGGACCCCCGAGGGAGTCTTGTACCTTACCCGGAAACACCATATATTTT. The encoded protein is CASSPTRGPPRESCTLPGNTIYF.

Remarks on this clone: The junction shows a germline mismatch at one end, possibly a read error. Other DNA variants within this sample encode the same CDR3. V usage is TRBV5-6 and J usage is TRBJ2-3, with D maybe TRBD2 (5 bases). Germline V gives CDR1 SGHDT, CDR2 YYEEEE. The CDR3 is 14 amino acids. DNA of the CDR3: TGTGCCAGCAGCTTCGGTGCTAGCACAGATACGCAATATTTT. As protein: CASSFGASTDTQYF.

The chain is built from TRBV2 and TRBJ2-6, with D unresolved. From germline, CDR1 is SNHLY and CDR2 FYNNEI. Trimming shortened V by 3 bases and J by 0 bases, and 12 bases separated the two germline ends. The CDR3 runs to 17 residues. The CDR3 spells CASSDIWPDSGANVLTF. Here the CDR3 DNA reads TGTGCCAGCAGTGATATTTGGCCAGACTCTGGGGCCAACGTCCTGACTTTC.

This chain connects TRBV14 to TRBJ1-2; D ambiguous. Trimming stripped 4 bases from V and 6 bases from J, with 6 bases between. Germline V gene data show CDR1 as SGHDN and CDR2 as FVKESK. The CDR3 is 11 amino acids. CDR3 coding DNA: TGTGCCAGCAGCCGCGGGGATGGCTACACCTTC. The encoded protein is CASSRGDGYTF.

The chain joins TRBV4-3 to TRBJ1-1; a weak D match, TRBD1 (6 bases). This CDR3 spans 15 amino acids. In germline, CDR1 is LGHNA, CDR2 YSLEER. V was trimmed by 1 base and J by 0 bases, leaving 9 bases between them. CDR3 in DNA: TGCGCCAGCAGCCAAGGAGGGACAATGAACACTGAAGCTTTCTTT. Its translation: CASSQGGTMNTEAFF.

The genes are TRBV7-8 and TRBJ2-1; perhaps TRBD1 as D (6 bases). The germline V and J ends were trimmed by 2 bases and 8 bases, with 13 bases remaining between them. Germline assignment: CDR1 SGHVS and CDR2 FQNEAQ. CDR3 length: 14 residues. CDR3 in amino acids: CASSLQGFYDEQFF. CDR3 sequence (DNA): TGTGCCAGCAGCTTACAGGGGTTCTATGATGAGCAGTTCTTC.

This chain connects TRBV19 to TRBJ2-1; tentative D call: TRBD1 (5 bases). This CDR3 has 15 amino acids. V lost 6 bases and J 1 base, leaving 13 bases between the germline ends. Germline V CDR1 and CDR2: LNHDA, SQIVND (reference sequence). The CDR3 loop is CASRPWGNSYNEQFF. Here the CDR3 DNA reads TGTGCCAGTAGGCCCTGGGGCAATTCCTACAATGAGCAGTTCTTC.

The rearrangement links TRBV29-1 to TRBJ2-3; D is undetermined. The CDR3 runs to 15 residues. In germline, CDR1 is SQVTM, CDR2 ANQGSEA. Trimming shortened V by 8 bases and J by 0 bases, and 18 bases separated the two germline ends. This CDR3 reads CSFLPFSASTDTQYF. Written as DNA, the CDR3 is TGCAGCTTTCTTCCTTTCAGTGCTAGCACAGATACGCAGTATTTT.

Points on this clone: The junction shows a germline mismatch at one end, possibly a read error. The V call is TRBV6-7, the J call TRBJ2-2, with 14 bases aligning to TRBD2. TRBV6-7 is given ORF status, its function remaining uncertain. This CDR3 is built from 21 residues. CDR3 in amino acids: CASSHSDRLAGGHPNTGELFF. In DNA form, the CDR3 reads TGTGCCAGCAGTCACTCCGACCGACTAGCGGGGGGGCACCCGAACACCGGGGAGCTGTTTTTT.

The chain carries TRBV6-8 and TRBJ2-5; TRBD2 matches 13 bases. V dropped 3 bases and J dropped 5; count of bases not matched to a gene: 6. From germline, CDR1 is MNHGY and CDR2 SAAAGT. The CDR3 runs to 16 residues. The CDR3 loop is CASSYRTSGGAETQYF. DNA of the CDR3: TGTGCCAGCAGTTATAGGACTAGCGGGGGCGCCGAGACCCAGTACTTC.

The V gene is TRBV19, the J gene TRBJ1-1, with a weak D call TRBD1 (6 bases). The CDR3 contains 13 residues. The V end was cut by 4 bases, the J end by 3 bases, with 9 bases between. Germline values: CDR1 LNHDA, CDR2 SQIVND (reference sequence). The CDR3 region has the DNA TGTGCCAGTAGTACGACAGGTTACACTGAAGCTTTCTTT. Protein sequence: CASSTTGYTEAFF.

The chain links TRBV20-1 to TRBJ1-1; D gene unclear. Germline V gives CDR1 DFQATT, CDR2 SNEGSKA (reference sequence). V was trimmed by 1 base and J by 8 bases, leaving 8 bases between them. This CDR3 is 11 amino acids long. The CDR3 coding sequence is TGCAGTGCTAGAGTAGACAAAGAAGCTTTCTTT. This sequence encodes CSARVDKEAFF.

This clone has a handful of counts. The V gene is TRBV5-6, the J gene TRBJ1-1; 9 positions match TRBD1. V was pared by 6 bases and J by 2 bases, with 8 bases of the junction left unmatched. Germline-derived CDR1 and CDR2 are SGHDT and YYEEEE. There are 15 residues in the CDR3. In DNA, the CDR3 is TGTGCCAGCAAGCTCCGGGACAGGGCTAACACTGAAGCTTTCTTT. Translated: CASKLRDRANTEAFF.

V is TRBV28 and J is TRBJ2-7; TRBD1 matches 8 bases. This CDR3 spans 16 amino acids. V was pared by 5 bases and J by 2 bases, with 11 bases of the junction left unmatched. Germline assignment: CDR1 MDHEN and CDR2 SYDVKM. CDR3 sequence: CASSPESRDRTYEQYF. CDR3 bases: TGTGCCAGCAGTCCTGAGTCTCGGGACAGGACCTACGAGCAGTACTTC.